This TCR beta chain was sequenced for a study of EBV T-cell therapy then PD-1 blockade in nasopharyngeal carcinoma. Treatment meaning: AdE1-LMPpoly-expanded autologous EBV-specific T-cell therapy followed by anti-PD-1 nivolumab. V lost 8 bases to trimming and J lost 4 bases; unmatched junction nucleotides: 4. The germline gives CDR1 MNHEY, CDR2 SMNVEV (reference sequence). CDR3 size: 14 residues. Assay: immunoSEQ multiplex PCR; the TCRdb copy retains only in-frame clones and omits some. Among around 19,000 clones listed, roughly 83% were seen once. This clone was recorded once. Its specificity is not known.

Sample: CD8+ T cells from blood, taken at day 0 from a patient whose treatment included autologous EBV-specific T cells and nivolumab. The clonotype comes from a man in his forties or fifties with nasopharyngeal carcinoma. This rearrangement joins TRBV27 to TRBJ2-2, with 10 bases aligning to TRBD2. DNA of the CDR3: TGTGCCAGCGGGGGACTAGCGTCCACCGGGGAGCTGTTTTTT. It encodes CASGGLASTGELFF.